This TCR beta chain was sequenced for a study of blood T cells in healthy people across ages (dated by TCRdb to the mid-2010s). At the level of the whole study: In model experiments, template switching captured about one uniquely barcoded TCR beta cDNA molecule for every two T cells. The study measured age-related changes in TCR beta repertoire diversity using deep sequencing normalized with unique cDNA molecular identifiers. The donors were split into four age groups: young (average roughly 15 years), middle-aged (39), aged (more than 60) and long-lived (about 82). To avoid experimental bias, donors of different ages were spread randomly across the sequencing lanes. Two additional independent replicas of 1 million unique cDNA reads from the same blood draw were analyzed for two donors (one aged 18 to 29 and one aged 80 or older). What the authors observed across the whole study: The long-lived group showed more naive CD4+ T cells, fewer expanded clones and increased TCR diversity than the aged group, suggesting age selection. There was a strong correlation between observed TCR beta diversity and the percentage of naive T cells measured by flow cytometry. The CMV infection status of donors was not known, potentially confounding age-related changes in expanded clonotypes. Estimates of total diversity based on one million sequenced T cells were regarded as lower bounds and as underestimates. Because profiling used bulk unsorted PBMCs, naive and antigen-experienced compartments could not be compared conclusively. As age increased, observed TCR beta diversity per million T cells dropped in a roughly linear way, and a significant reduction was already evident by age 40.

As to this clonotype: Its antigen specificity is not known. Base qualities were left out, and no much larger clone turns up one base away.

The library was prepared using 5' RACE. TCRdb records Illumina HiSeq 2500 as the sequencer. A second PCR of about 6 to 11 cycles was run with a J-beta primer mix and a sample-barcoded 5' primer. Each TCR beta cDNA molecule received a unique molecular identifier from a template-switch 5' adaptor carrying 12 random nucleotides. Each sample yielded at least 2.5 million CDR3-containing paired-end reads. The Mint cDNA synthesis kit, primed by a TRBC-specific oligonucleotide, was used to synthesize first-strand cDNA from all RNA. All cDNA was treated with uracil-DNA glycosylase and then went through a first 18-cycle PCR with the universal primers M1SS and BC2_uni_R. As for the original processing: Each sample was normalized by randomly selecting 1 million high-quality reads, each carrying a distinct molecular identifier. Instead of being binned into consensus sequences, reads that shared molecular identifiers were thrown out. MiTCR, set to a Q25 quality threshold and the strictest error-elimination algorithm, was used for CDR3 identification, clonotype clustering and error correction. A nonparametric unseen species model with Euler transformation was used to estimate lower-bound total TCR beta diversity. TCRdb's own reprocessing of the public reads used fastp at Q25 and MiXCR and kept productive beta chains. Entries that share a CDR3 protein sequence are merged under the most common genes and DNA. The V and J calls and clone size are TCRdb's, not the authors'. Present in this sample are roughly 800,000 distinct CDR3 sequences, roughly 64% of which were seen just once. The ten largest clones represent about 20% of the sample.

Systemically healthy Caucasian individuals from Russia, 35 to 50 in total and aged roughly 6 to 100 years, were included as donors. Each donor gave approximately 9.3 milliliters of peripheral blood, collected into EDTA-treated Vacutainer tubes. Ficoll-Paque density-gradient centrifugation was used to isolate PBMCs, with at least 6 million per sample. Trizol reagent was used to extract total RNA from PBMCs, with at least 5 micrograms per sample. The percentages of naive CD45RAhigh/CD27high T cells were determined by flow cytometry on a PBMC aliquot from every donor. V gives up 6 bases and J gives up 1 base, and the segment between their germline ends measures 14 bases. The CDR3 runs 15 amino acids, cysteine and phenylalanine included. Here the CDR3 DNA is all that survives: 45 bases in frame from base 1.

Material: blood. The TCR was taken from a man aged 30 to 45 in good health. The V gene is TRBV12-3 or TRBV12-4 and the J gene is TRBJ2-3; the D segment cannot be called with confidence. The CDR3 protein sequence reads: CASRSDLVRTDTQYF. The DNA sequence is as follows: TGTGCCAGCAGATCGGACCTGGTCCGCACAGATACGCAGTATTTT.